This T cell receptor beta chain was observed in a study of siplizumab effects on memory and regulatory T cells. Broader study findings: Poor capture below about 10^-5 frequency left most alloreactive clones unmapped to unstimulated subsets.

On this clone: The antigen is not known.

Per the germline V gene, CDR1 is LNHDA and CDR2 is SQIVND (reference sequence). CDR3 length equals 13 residues. V lost 6 bases and J 7 bases, leaving 15 bases between the germline ends. Produced via immunoSEQ multiplex PCR; TCRdb's table is partial and in-frame only. Among some 90,000 clones listed, around 90% were seen once. This rearrangement joins TRBV19 to TRBJ1-1; unclear D gene. Input material: CD4+ T cells sorted from blood. This sequence originates from a human donor in good health. The CDR3 nucleotides are TGTGCCAGTAGCGAAAGGATACTCGGTGAAGCTTTCTTT. Translation gives CASSERILGEAFF.